The 27 T cell receptor beta chains below all came from one sample that was sequenced in a study of T cell changes during pregnancy in multiple sclerosis (dated by TCRdb to between 2017 and 2020). The method was the immunoSEQ multiplex PCR assay. TCRdb holds this immuneACCESS table with in-frame rearrangements only. Some clones are missing; in checked studies, unresolved V genes explain under half, and the rest has no known cause. The sample data list about 83,000 clones, and around 96% of these were observed just once. The ten largest clones take up under 1.2% of the sample. The source was peripheral blood, collected in the second trimester of pregnancy. These receptors were collected from a female donor with multiple sclerosis, enrolled in a pregnancy study.

The chain employs TRBV5-6 and TRBJ2-7; tentative D call: TRBD1 (8 bases). Deletions cut 5 bases from V and 6 bases from J, with 21 bases between. This CDR3 is 15 amino acids long. The germline V gene has CDR1 SGHDT and CDR2 YYEEEE. CDR3 sequence (DNA): TGTGCCAGCAGTTTCTCCAGGGGGCGGGGGATCGAGCAGTACTTC. Translated, it gives CASSFSRGRGIEQYF.

This clone has a handful of counts. The genes are TRBV7-9 and TRBJ2-3; 9 bases are shared with TRBD2. This CDR3 is 16 amino acids long. In germline, CDR1 is SEHNR, CDR2 FQNEAQ (reference sequence). Losses at the gene ends were 1 base for V and 5 bases for J; bases not matched to a gene: 7. The CDR3 sequence: CASSLGGSGRKDTQYF. DNA for the CDR3: TGTGCCAGCAGCTTAGGGGGCAGCGGGAGGAAAGATACGCAGTATTTT.

The rearrangement joins TRBV5-1 to TRBJ2-1; TRBD1 might be the D (6 bases). The CDR3 covers 15 residues. V was clipped by 0 bases and J by 7 bases, with 14 bases between them. CDR1 SGHRS and CDR2 YFSETQ come from the germline V gene. The CDR3 nucleotides are TGCGCCAGCAGCTTGGAGTCAGGGGCCGTTAATGAGCAGTTCTTC. Translating gives CASSLESGAVNEQFF. Full variable domain (remainder filled in from reference TRBV5-1 and TRBJ2-1): KAGVTQTPRYLIKTRGQQVTLSCSPISGHRSVSWYQQTPGQGLQFLFEYFSETQRNKGNFPGRFSGRQFSNSRSEMNVSTLELGDSALYLCASSLESGAVNEQFFGPGTRLTVL.

The rearrangement uses TRBV9 and TRBJ2-1; the D gene is possibly TRBD2 (5 bases). The V gene lost 0 bases and the J gene lost 9 bases, with 13 bases spanning the gap. There are 14 residues in the CDR3. Germline V lookup: CDR1 SGDLS, CDR2 YYNGEE. In DNA, the CDR3 is TGTGCCAGCAGCGTAGATGTAAACCGGGGTGAGCAGTTCTTC. The encoded protein is CASSVDVNRGEQFF.

The chain couples TRBV6-6 to TRBJ1-3, with a tentative D call TRBD1 (5 bases). The CDR3 consists of 12 residues. Trimming took 8 bases from V and 6 from J, leaving 11 bases between them. The V gene's germline CDR1 is MNHNY and CDR2 SVGAGI (reference sequence). This CDR3 is CASRDSQNTIYF. The DNA of the CDR3 is TGTGCCAGCCGTGACAGTCAAAACACCATATATTTT.

The genes are TRBV10-1 and TRBJ2-1, with a tentative D call TRBD1 (6 bases). CDR1 is WNHNN, CDR2 SYGVQD, per germline (reference sequence). The V and J ends lost 2 bases and 5 bases respectively, with 13 bases between them. The CDR3 contains 15 residues. The CDR3 sequence is CASSERQGTHNEQFF. The CDR3 DNA follows: TGCGCCAGCAGTGAGAGGCAGGGGACCCACAATGAGCAGTTCTTC.

The rearrangement links TRBV28 to TRBJ2-3; D is uncertain. This CDR3 contains 13 residues. Germline V gene data show CDR1 as MDHEN and CDR2 as SYDVKM. Trimming cost V 5 bases and J 0 bases, with 6 bases left between them. The CDR3 coding sequence is TGTGCCAGCAGTCCTTCTAGCACAGATACGCAGTATTTT. Translating gives CASSPSSTDTQYF.

The chain links TRBV7-2 to TRBJ2-1; 8 nucleotides align to TRBD1. In germline, CDR1 is SGHTA, CDR2 FQGNSA. This CDR3 has 16 residues. With 0 bases clipped from V and 1 base from J, the junction kept 2 bases outside the gene matches. The DNA of the CDR3 is TGTGCCAGCAGCTTAGCCGACAGGGGATCCTACAATGAGCAGTTCTTC. It specifies CASSLADRGSYNEQFF.

The gene calls are TRBV19 and TRBJ1-5; 7 bases agree with TRBD1. The germline V gene encodes CDR1 LNHDA and CDR2 SQIVND (reference sequence). V shed 4 bases, J shed 1 base, and the junction held 7 bases outside the gene matches. The CDR3 contains 16 residues. The CDR3, as DNA: TGTGCCAGTAGTACCCCGGGACAGTTAAGCAATCAGCCCCAGCATTTT. This sequence encodes CASSTPGQLSNQPQHF.

The rearrangement uses TRBV28 and TRBJ1-1; tentative D call: TRBD1 (6 bases). Trimming took 7 bases from V and 1 from J, leaving 13 bases between them. Germline assignment: CDR1 MDHEN and CDR2 SYDVKM. The CDR3 is 14 amino acids. The CDR3 is CASIHRATNTEAFF. CDR3 nucleotide sequence: TGTGCCAGCATTCACAGGGCCACGAACACTGAAGCTTTCTTT. Full variable domain (rest looked up from reference TRBV28 and TRBJ1-1): DVKVTQSSRYLVKRTGEKVFLECVQDMDHENMFWYRQDPGLGLRLIYFSYDVKMKEKGDIPEGYSVSREKKERFSLILESASTNQTSMYLCASIHRATNTEAFFGQGTRLTVV.

This chain uses TRBV9 with TRBJ2-3; no definite D call. The CDR3 has 14 amino acids. Germline V gives CDR1 SGDLS, CDR2 YYNGEE. Trimming left V 0 bases short and J 3 bases short, with 8 bases between. CDR3 coding DNA: TGTGCCAGCAGCGTAGAGATTGCGACAGATACGCAGTATTTT. It is translated as CASSVEIATDTQYF.

This chain links TRBV6-6 with TRBJ1-4, with a possible D match to TRBD1 (5 bases). Trimming took 7 bases from V and 2 from J, leaving 17 bases between them. Germline CDR1 and CDR2: MNHNY and SVGAGI (reference sequence). The CDR3 totals 16 residues. The CDR3 nucleotides are TGTGCCAGCAACGCCTCGCCAGGGAGGACTAATGAAAAACTGTTTTTT. Translating gives CASNASPGRTNEKLFF.

The J gene is TRBJ1-2, the V gene TRBV29-1; D remains ambiguous. The CDR3 covers 13 residues. CDR1 is SQVTM and CDR2 is ANQGSEA in the germline V gene. The germline V and J ends were trimmed by 6 bases and 6 bases, with 17 bases remaining between them. CDR3 coding DNA: TGCAGCGTCTCCACCCCCGCGTATGATGGCTACACCTTC. Amino acid sequence: CSVSTPAYDGYTF.

V and J are TRBV7-6 and TRBJ2-7; TRBD1 matches 10 bases. Germline trimming cut 5 bases from V and 5 bases from J; bases unmatched to any gene: 9. Per germline, CDR1 SGHVS and CDR2 FNYEAQ. The CDR3 totals 15 residues. The CDR3 spells CASSPRDRGQNEQYF. CDR3 bases: TGTGCCAGCAGCCCCCGAGACAGGGGGCAAAACGAGCAGTACTTC.

J is TRBJ2-3 and V is TRBV2; 11 bases align to TRBD2. V shed 6 bases, J shed 0 bases, and the junction held 5 bases outside the gene matches. CDR1 is SNHLY and CDR2 is FYNNEI in the germline V gene. This CDR3 is 16 amino acids long. The CDR3 DNA reads TGTGCCAGCAGGTTGACTAGCGGGGCTAGCACAGATACGCAGTATTTT. The encoded protein is CASRLTSGASTDTQYF.

The chain links TRBV28 to TRBJ1-4; D may be TRBD1 (6 bases). The CDR3 contains 12 residues. CDR1 and CDR2 from the germline V gene are MDHEN and SYDVKM. V lost 7 bases, J lost 7 bases, and 10 bases lay in between. The CDR3 bases are TGTGCCAGCATAACAGGGAGTGAAAAACTGTTTTTT. This gives the protein CASITGSEKLFF.

This chain links TRBV4-3 with TRBJ2-2; tentative D call: TRBD2 (6 bases). V was pared by 0 bases and J by 4 bases, with 15 bases between. In germline, CDR1 is LGHNA, CDR2 YSLEER. This CDR3 region has 17 residues. The CDR3 region is CASSQDGGGAGTGELFF. The CDR3 DNA is TGCGCCAGCAGCCAAGATGGAGGAGGGGCCGGCACCGGGGAGCTGTTTTTT.

The CDR3 is CASSPRETYEQYF. CDR3 DNA sequence: TGTGCCAGCTCACCCAGGGAAACCTACGAGCAGTACTTC. The J gene is TRBJ2-7, the V gene TRBV18; D possibly corresponds to TRBD1 (5 bases). The germline CDR1 and CDR2 sequences are KGHSH and LQKENI. The CDR3 runs to 13 residues. Trimming shortened V by 3 bases and J by 2 bases, and 8 bases separated the two germline ends.

This clone was detected only once. This chain uses TRBV7-8 with TRBJ2-3, with D possibly matching TRBD1 (6 bases). The V and J ends lost 5 bases and 2 bases respectively, with 17 bases between them. The CDR3 consists of 16 residues. The germline V gene has CDR1 SGHVS and CDR2 FQNEAQ. CDR3 in amino acids: CASSLTPGHDTDTQYF. In DNA, the CDR3 is TGTGCCAGCAGCCTCACGCCGGGACACGACACAGATACGCAGTATTTT.

The chain couples TRBV28 to TRBJ2-7; D is unresolved. Germline assignment: CDR1 MDHEN and CDR2 SYDVKM. The germline V and J ends were trimmed by 7 bases and 6 bases, with 22 bases remaining between them. The CDR3 covers 15 residues. DNA for the CDR3: TGTGCCAGCACTTCGCGCGGTACGAACCTTATCGAGCAGTACTTC. As protein: CASTSRGTNLIEQYF. Together with reference TRBV28 and TRBJ2-7, the CDR3 gives the full variable domain: DVKVTQSSRYLVKRTGEKVFLECVQDMDHENMFWYRQDPGLGLRLIYFSYDVKMKEKGDIPEGYSVSREKKERFSLILESASTNQTSMYLCASTSRGTNLIEQYFGPGTRLTVT.

The rearrangement links TRBV2 to TRBJ2-7, with D possibly being TRBD1 (5 bases). V shed 0 bases and J shed 6 bases, with 6 bases lying between them. The CDR3 runs 12 residues. The germline CDR1 and CDR2 sequences are SNHLY and FYNNEI. Written as DNA, the CDR3 is TGTGCCAGCAGTGAAGCAGGGGTCGAGCAGTACTTC. Translation gives CASSEAGVEQYF. Supplemented by reference TRBV2 and TRBJ2-7, the full variable domain reads EPEVTQTPSHQVTQMGQEVILRCVPISNHLYFYWYRQILGQKVEFLVSFYNNEISEKSEIFDDQFSVERPDGSNFTLKIRSTKLEDSAMYFCASSEAGVEQYFGPGTRLTVT.

V usage is TRBV7-2 and J usage is TRBJ2-7; TRBD2 matches at 7 bases. CDR3 length: 15 amino acids. J lost 5 bases, V lost 4 bases, and 11 bases had no gene match. The germline V gene has CDR1 SGHTA and CDR2 FQGNSA. The CDR3 spells CASSSTGLPPDEQYF. The CDR3 region has the DNA TGTGCCAGCAGCTCGACGGGACTACCCCCGGACGAGCAGTACTTC.

The V and J genes are TRBV7-6 and TRBJ1-2, with TRBD1 matching 7 bases. CDR1 is SGHVS, CDR2 FNYEAQ, per germline. The V and J ends lost 4 bases and 8 bases, in that order; junction bases with no gene match: 22. The CDR3 sequence is 18 residues long. CDR3 DNA: TGTGCCAGCAGCTCGAGTACTTACAGGGGACCGAGTGTGGGCGGCTACACCTTC. Amino acid sequence: CASSSSTYRGPSVGGYTF.

The gene calls are TRBV6-1 and TRBJ2-5; the match to TRBD2 covers 7 bases. Germline CDR1 is MNHNS and CDR2 is SASEGT. V shed 4 bases, J shed 4 bases, and the junction held 9 bases outside the gene matches. This CDR3 is built from 15 residues. The CDR3 DNA reads TGTGCCAGCAGTGGGACGGGGGGAGAAAGAGAGACCCAGTACTTC. Residues: CASSGTGGERETQYF.

V gene TRBV2 combines with J gene TRBJ2-7; 13 bases map to TRBD2. Germline V gene sequence: CDR1 SNHLY, CDR2 FYNNEI. The CDR3 is 15 amino acids. The V gene end was trimmed by 5 bases and the J gene end by 4 bases; junction bases not matched to a gene: 5. CDR3 region: CASSHGLAGDYEQYF. The CDR3 DNA is TGTGCCAGCAGTCACGGACTAGCGGGAGATTACGAGCAGTACTTC.

This rearrangement joins TRBV27 to TRBJ1-1, with 7 bases lining up with TRBD1. Trimming at V came to 5 bases and at J to 0 bases, leaving 9 bases not matched to a gene. The CDR3 runs 16 residues. From germline, CDR1 is MNHEY and CDR2 SMNVEV (reference sequence). This CDR3 reads CASSPKGQNMNTEAFF. For the CDR3, the DNA is TGTGCCAGCAGTCCAAAGGGACAGAACATGAACACTGAAGCTTTCTTT.

This clone was recorded only once. J is TRBJ1-3 and V is TRBV2, with 7 bases identical to TRBD1. CDR1 SNHLY and CDR2 FYNNEI come from the germline V gene. V lost 4 bases to trimming and J lost 1 base; unmatched junction nucleotides: 7. CDR3 length: 16 residues. CDR3 sequence reads: CASSVPGGESGNTIYF. CDR3 DNA sequence: TGTGCCAGCAGTGTGCCAGGGGGAGAATCTGGAAACACCATATATTTT.